This is a list of T cell receptor beta chains from one sample in a study of PD-1 blockade in classical Hodgkin lymphoma. Sequencing used immunoSEQ multiplex PCR; TCRdb keeps in-frame clones, though not all of them. The sample has around 99,000 clones; 75% to 85% are singletons. Sequenced material: peripheral blood mononuclear cells (PBMCs), taken before the second cycle of nivolumab. The receptors here all came from a human donor with classical Hodgkin lymphoma. Each CDR3 is given with its conserved first and last residue. Fields, in order: clone size, J gene, V gene, CDR3 protein. Rows give clone size only sometimes, using once, few, many, or a class for an expanded clone.

NA TRBJ2-3 TRBV10-3 CAISKGSGGPGADTQYF
NA TRBJ1-5 TRBV28 CASIGGGEGQPQHF
NA TRBJ2-5 TRBV7-6 CASSPASGSWTQYF
NA TRBJ2-7 TRBV27 CASSSPLYEQYF
NA TRBJ2-5 TRBV9 CASSVGTSGGAETQYF
few TRBJ2-7 TRBV7-8 CASSLVIAGEQYF
NA TRBJ2-5 TRBV9 CASSPPGMETQYF
few TRBJ2-7 TRBV19 CASSPGRAGLEQYF
NA TRBJ2-1 TRBV27 CASSSSRNPSYNEQFF
NA TRBJ2-3 TRBV30 CAWRGQESTDTQYF